These T cell receptor beta chains were read from a single sample in a study of blood T cell repertoires in COVID-19. Clones were read by immunoSEQ multiplex PCR, and TCRdb kept only the in-frame ones, dropping some. The sample records some 490,000 clones, 80% to 90% being singletons. What was sequenced was PBMCs or T cells enriched from blood (not recorded which). Every receptor here comes from a woman aged 60 to 75 who had recovered from COVID-19. Each CDR3 is given with its conserved first and last residue. Fields, in order: J gene, V gene, clone size, D gene, CDR3 protein, CDR3 DNA. A D gene is named only where the DNA matches it firmly. A row's size may be missing; if present it is once, few, many or a size class.

j_gene: TRBJ2-1
v_gene: TRBV14
abundance: -
d_gene: -
CDR3aa: CASSLDYSNNEQFF
CDR3nt: TGTGCCAGCAGCCTCGACTATTCCAACAATGAGCAGTTCTTC

j_gene: TRBJ1-5
v_gene: TRBV2
abundance: few
d_gene: -
CDR3aa: CASSVQGGNQPQHF
CDR3nt: TGTGCCAGCAGCGTACAGGGCGGGAATCAGCCCCAGCATTTT

j_gene: TRBJ2-2
v_gene: TRBV30
abundance: -
d_gene: -
CDR3aa: CAWSLPGELFF
CDR3nt: TGTGCCTGGAGTCTCCCCGGGGAGCTGTTTTTT

j_gene: TRBJ1-5
v_gene: TRBV2
abundance: -
d_gene: TRBD1
CDR3aa: CASTIRQGKGQPQHF
CDR3nt: TGTGCCAGCACGATAAGACAGGGTAAGGGCCAGCCCCAGCATTTT

j_gene: TRBJ1-4
v_gene: TRBV11-2
abundance: -
d_gene: -
CDR3aa: CASSLAGGAGEKLFF
CDR3nt: TGTGCCAGCAGCTTAGCCGGGGGGGCTGGAGAAAAACTGTTTTTT

j_gene: TRBJ1-1
v_gene: TRBV6-6
abundance: -
d_gene: -
CDR3aa: CASGGIGTEAFF
CDR3nt: TGTGCCAGTGGGGGGATCGGAACTGAAGCTTTCTTT

j_gene: TRBJ2-5
v_gene: TRBV5-1
abundance: -
d_gene: -
CDR3aa: CASSFAGTVPQETQYF
CDR3nt: TGCGCCAGCAGCTTTGCGGGGACAGTACCTCAAGAGACCCAGTACTTC

j_gene: TRBJ1-5
v_gene: TRBV6-2/TRBV6-3
abundance: -
d_gene: -
CDR3aa: CASSDGQNQNQPQHF
CDR3nt: TGTGCCAGCAGCGACGGACAGAACCAAAATCAGCCCCAGCATTTT

j_gene: TRBJ2-3
v_gene: TRBV2
abundance: -
d_gene: TRBD1
CDR3aa: CASNLGTGGTDTQYF
CDR3nt: TGTGCCAGCAACCTGGGGACAGGGGGCACAGATACGCAGTATTTT

j_gene: TRBJ2-3
v_gene: TRBV18
abundance: -
d_gene: -
CDR3aa: CASSPQRVHDTQYF
CDR3nt: TGTGCCAGCTCACCACAGCGGGTCCACGATACGCAGTATTTT

j_gene: TRBJ2-7
v_gene: TRBV18
abundance: -
d_gene: -
CDR3aa: CASSPTGLREQYF
CDR3nt: TGTGCCAGCTCACCTACAGGGTTAAGGGAGCAGTACTTC

j_gene: TRBJ1-1
v_gene: TRBV11-2
abundance: -
d_gene: -
CDR3aa: CASSLSRTEAFF
CDR3nt: TGTGCCAGCAGCTTAAGTCGGACTGAAGCTTTCTTT

j_gene: TRBJ1-5
v_gene: TRBV28
abundance: -
d_gene: -
CDR3aa: CASRGGIGQPQHF
CDR3nt: TGTGCCAGCAGAGGGGGAATCGGACAGCCCCAGCATTTT

j_gene: TRBJ1-5
v_gene: TRBV13
abundance: -
d_gene: -
CDR3aa: CASSTRGSNQPQHF
CDR3nt: TGTGCCAGCAGCACCAGGGGTAGCAATCAGCCCCAGCATTTT